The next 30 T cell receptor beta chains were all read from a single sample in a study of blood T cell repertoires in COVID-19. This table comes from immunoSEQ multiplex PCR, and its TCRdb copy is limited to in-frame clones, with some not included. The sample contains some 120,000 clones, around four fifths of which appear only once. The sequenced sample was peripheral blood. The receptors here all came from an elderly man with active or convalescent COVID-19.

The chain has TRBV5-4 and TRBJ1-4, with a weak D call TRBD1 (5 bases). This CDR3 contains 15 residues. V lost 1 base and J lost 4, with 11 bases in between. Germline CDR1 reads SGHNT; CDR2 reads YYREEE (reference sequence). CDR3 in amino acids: CASSLRAGFNEKLFF. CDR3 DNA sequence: TGTGCCAGCAGCTTGCGCGCAGGGTTTAATGAAAAACTGTTTTTT.

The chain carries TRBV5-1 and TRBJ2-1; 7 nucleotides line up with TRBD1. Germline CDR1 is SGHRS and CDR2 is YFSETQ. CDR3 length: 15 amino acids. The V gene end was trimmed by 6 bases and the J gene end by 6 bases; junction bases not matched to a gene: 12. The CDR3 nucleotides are TGCGCCAGCAACCCTCATCGACAGGGATCCAATGAGCAGTTCTTC. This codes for CASNPHRQGSNEQFF.

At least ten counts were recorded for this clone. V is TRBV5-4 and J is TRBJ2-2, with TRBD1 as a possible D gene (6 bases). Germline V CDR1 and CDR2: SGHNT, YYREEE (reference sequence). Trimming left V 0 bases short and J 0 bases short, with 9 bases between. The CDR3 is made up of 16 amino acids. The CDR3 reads CASSLVGGSNTGELFF. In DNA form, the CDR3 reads TGTGCCAGCAGCTTGGTTGGGGGCTCGAACACCGGGGAGCTGTTTTTT. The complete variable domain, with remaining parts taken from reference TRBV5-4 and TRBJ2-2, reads ETGVTQSPTHLIKTRGQQVTLRCSSQSGHNTVSWYQQALGQGPQFIFQYYREEENGRGNFPPRFSGLQFPNYSSELNVNALELDDSALYLCASSLVGGSNTGELFFGEGSRLTVL.

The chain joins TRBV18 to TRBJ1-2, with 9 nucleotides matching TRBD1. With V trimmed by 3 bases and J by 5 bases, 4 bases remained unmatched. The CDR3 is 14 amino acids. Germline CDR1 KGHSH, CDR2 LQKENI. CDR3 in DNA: TGTGCCAGCTCACCCGTGGACAGGGGATATGGCTACACCTTC. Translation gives CASSPVDRGYGYTF.

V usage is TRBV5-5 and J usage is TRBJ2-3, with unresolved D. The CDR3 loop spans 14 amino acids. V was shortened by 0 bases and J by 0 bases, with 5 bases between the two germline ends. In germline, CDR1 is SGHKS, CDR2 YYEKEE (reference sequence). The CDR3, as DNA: TGTGCCAGCAGCTTGGGCGATAGCACAGATACGCAGTATTTT. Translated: CASSLGDSTDTQYF.

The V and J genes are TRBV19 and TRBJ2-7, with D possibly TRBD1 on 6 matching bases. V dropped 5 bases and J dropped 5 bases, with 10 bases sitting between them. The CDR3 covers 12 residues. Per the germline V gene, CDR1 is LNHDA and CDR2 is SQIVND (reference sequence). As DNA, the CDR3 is TGTGCCAGTAGTCTACAGGGAAACGAGCAGTACTTC. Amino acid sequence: CASSLQGNEQYF.

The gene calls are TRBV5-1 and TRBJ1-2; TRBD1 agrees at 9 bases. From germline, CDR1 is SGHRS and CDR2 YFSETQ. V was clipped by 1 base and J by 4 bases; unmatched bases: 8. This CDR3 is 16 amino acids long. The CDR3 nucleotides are TGCGCCAGCAGCTTGTCCCCGGGACAGGGCTCCTATGGCTACACCTTC. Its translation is CASSLSPGQGSYGYTF.

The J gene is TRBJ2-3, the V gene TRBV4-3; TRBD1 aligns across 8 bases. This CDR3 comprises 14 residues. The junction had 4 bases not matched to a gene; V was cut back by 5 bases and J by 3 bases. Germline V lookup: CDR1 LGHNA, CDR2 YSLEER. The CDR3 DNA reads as TGCGCCAGCAGCTACGGACAGGGAACAGATACGCAGTATTTT. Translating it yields CASSYGQGTDTQYF.

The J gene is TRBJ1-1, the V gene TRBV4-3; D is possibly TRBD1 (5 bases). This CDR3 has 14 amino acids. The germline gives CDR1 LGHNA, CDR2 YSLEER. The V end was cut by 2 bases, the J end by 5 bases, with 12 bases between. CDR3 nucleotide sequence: TGCGCCAGCAGCCAACATGGGGGGGGAACTGAAGCTTTCTTT. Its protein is CASSQHGGGTEAFF.

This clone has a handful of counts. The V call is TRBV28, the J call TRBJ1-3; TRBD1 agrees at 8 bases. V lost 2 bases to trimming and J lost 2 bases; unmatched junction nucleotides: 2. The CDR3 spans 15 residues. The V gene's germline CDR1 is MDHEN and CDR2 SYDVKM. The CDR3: CASSLDRGTGNTIYF. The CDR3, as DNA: TGTGCCAGCAGTTTAGACAGGGGAACTGGAAACACCATATATTTT.

As DNA, the CDR3 is TGCGCCAGCAGCTTGGCCGGGGGGTTCACTGAAGCTTTCTTT. This gives the protein CASSLAGGFTEAFF. The V and J genes are TRBV5-1 and TRBJ1-1; maybe TRBD1 (5 bases). The V gene lost 0 bases and the J gene lost 4 bases, with 10 bases spanning the gap. Per the germline V gene, CDR1 is SGHRS and CDR2 is YFSETQ. This CDR3 has 14 residues.

In DNA, the CDR3 is TGCGCCAGCAGCCAAGCGATTGGGGGGGGAGGGGAGCCCCAGCATTTT. It yields the protein CASSQAIGGGGEPQHF. V and J are TRBV4-1 and TRBJ1-5, with a weak D call TRBD1 (5 bases). Germline CDR1 is MGHRA and CDR2 is YSYEKL. CDR3 length: 16 amino acids. Trimming removed 1 base at V and 8 bases at J, with 18 bases between.

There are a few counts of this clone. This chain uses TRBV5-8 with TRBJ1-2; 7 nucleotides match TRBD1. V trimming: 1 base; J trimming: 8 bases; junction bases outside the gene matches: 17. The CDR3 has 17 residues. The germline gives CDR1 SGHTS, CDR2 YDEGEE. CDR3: CASSLFGRGRVAFGYTF. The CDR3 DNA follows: TGTGCCAGCAGCTTGTTTGGTAGGGGGCGAGTTGCTTTCGGCTACACCTTC. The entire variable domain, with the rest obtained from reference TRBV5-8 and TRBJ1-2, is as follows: EAGVTQSPTHLIKTRGQQATLRCSPISGHTSVYWYQQALGLGLQFLLWYDEGEERNRGNFPPRFSGRQFPNYSSELNVNALELEDSALYLCASSLFGRGRVAFGYTFGSGTRLTVV.

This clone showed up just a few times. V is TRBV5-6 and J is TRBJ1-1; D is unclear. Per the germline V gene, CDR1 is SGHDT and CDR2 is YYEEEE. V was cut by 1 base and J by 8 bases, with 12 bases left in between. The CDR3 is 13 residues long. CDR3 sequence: CASSLPLAGEAFF. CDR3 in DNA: TGTGCCAGCAGCTTGCCCCTGGCGGGGGAAGCTTTCTTT.

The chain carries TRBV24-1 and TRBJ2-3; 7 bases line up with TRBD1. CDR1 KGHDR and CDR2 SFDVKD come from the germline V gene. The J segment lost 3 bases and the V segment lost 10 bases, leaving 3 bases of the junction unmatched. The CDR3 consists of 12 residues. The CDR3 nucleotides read TGTGCCACACAACAGGGGACAGATACGCAGTATTTT. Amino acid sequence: CATQQGTDTQYF.

CDR3 loop: CASSPPRQGSYNEQFF. The CDR3 DNA sequence: TGTGCCAGCTCACCACCAAGGCAGGGATCCTACAATGAGCAGTTCTTC. This rearrangement joins TRBV18 to TRBJ2-1; maybe TRBD1 (5 bases). CDR1 KGHSH and CDR2 LQKENI come from the germline V gene. This CDR3 spans 16 amino acids. The V end was cut by 0 bases, the J end by 1 base, with 10 bases between.

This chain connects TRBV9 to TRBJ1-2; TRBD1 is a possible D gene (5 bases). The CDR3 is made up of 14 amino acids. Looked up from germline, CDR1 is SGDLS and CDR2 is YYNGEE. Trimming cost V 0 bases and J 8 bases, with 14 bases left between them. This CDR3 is CASSVAPGSGGYTF. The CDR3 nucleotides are TGTGCCAGCAGCGTAGCCCCAGGGTCTGGCGGCTACACCTTC.

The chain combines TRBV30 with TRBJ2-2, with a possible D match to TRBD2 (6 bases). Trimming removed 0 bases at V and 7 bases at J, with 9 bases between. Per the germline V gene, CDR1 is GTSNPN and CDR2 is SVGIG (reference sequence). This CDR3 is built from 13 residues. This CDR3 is CAWSVGGRGELFF. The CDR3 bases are TGTGCCTGGAGTGTCGGGGGACGCGGGGAGCTGTTTTTT.

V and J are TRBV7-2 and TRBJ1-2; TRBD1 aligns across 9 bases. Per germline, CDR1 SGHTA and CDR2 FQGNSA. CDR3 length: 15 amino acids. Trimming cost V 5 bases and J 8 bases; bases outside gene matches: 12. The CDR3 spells CASSENRGLVEGYTF. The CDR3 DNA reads TGTGCCAGCAGCGAAAACAGGGGGCTGGTGGAAGGCTACACCTTC.

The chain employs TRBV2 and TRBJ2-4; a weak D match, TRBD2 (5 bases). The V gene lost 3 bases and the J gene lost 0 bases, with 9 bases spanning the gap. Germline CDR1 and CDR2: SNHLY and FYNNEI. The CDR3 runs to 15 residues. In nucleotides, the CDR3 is TGTGCCAGCAGTGACGGGGTTTTAGCCAAAAACATTCAGTACTTC. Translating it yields CASSDGVLAKNIQYF.

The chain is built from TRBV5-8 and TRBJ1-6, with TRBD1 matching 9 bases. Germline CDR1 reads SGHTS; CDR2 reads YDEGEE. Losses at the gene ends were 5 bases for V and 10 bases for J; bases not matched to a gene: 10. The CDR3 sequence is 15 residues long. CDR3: CASRPGDRESSPLHF. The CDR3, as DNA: TGTGCCAGCAGGCCGGGGGACAGGGAGAGCTCACCCCTCCACTTT.

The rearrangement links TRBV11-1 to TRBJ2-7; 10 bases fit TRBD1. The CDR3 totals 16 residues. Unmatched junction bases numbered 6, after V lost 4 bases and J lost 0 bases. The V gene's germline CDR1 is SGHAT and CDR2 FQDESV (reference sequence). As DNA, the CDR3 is TGTGCCAGCAGCTCAAGACAGGGGGCCCCCTCCTACGAGCAGTACTTC. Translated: CASSSRQGAPSYEQYF.

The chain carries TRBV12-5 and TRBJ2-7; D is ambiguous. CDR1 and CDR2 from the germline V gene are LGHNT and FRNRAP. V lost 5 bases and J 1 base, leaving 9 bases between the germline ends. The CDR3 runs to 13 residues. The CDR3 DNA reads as TGTGCTAGTGGTGAATTCGGGTCCTACGAGCAGTACTTC. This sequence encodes CASGEFGSYEQYF.

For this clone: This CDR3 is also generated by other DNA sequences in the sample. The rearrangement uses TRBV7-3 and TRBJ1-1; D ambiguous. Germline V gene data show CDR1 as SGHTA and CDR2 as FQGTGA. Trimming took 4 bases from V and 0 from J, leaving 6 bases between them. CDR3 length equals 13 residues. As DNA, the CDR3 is TGTGCCAGCAGCTCGGCGGTGAACACTGAAGCTTTCTTT. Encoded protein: CASSSAVNTEAFF.

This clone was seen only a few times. CDR3 bases: TGTGCCAGCAGTTTGGGGAACCGGGGGGGGAAACTGTTTTTT. Translating it yields CASSLGNRGGKLFF. V and J are TRBV28 and TRBJ1-4; a possible D gene is TRBD1 (5 bases). CDR1 and CDR2 (germline): MDHEN, SYDVKM. CDR3 length equals 14 residues. The germline V and J ends were trimmed by 3 bases and 11 bases, with 16 bases remaining between them. Looking up the rest from reference TRBV28 and TRBJ1-4 gives the full variable domain: DVKVTQSSRYLVKRTGEKVFLECVQDMDHENMFWYRQDPGLGLRLIYFSYDVKMKEKGDIPEGYSVSREKKERFSLILESASTNQTSMYLCASSLGNRGGKLFFGSGTQLSVL.

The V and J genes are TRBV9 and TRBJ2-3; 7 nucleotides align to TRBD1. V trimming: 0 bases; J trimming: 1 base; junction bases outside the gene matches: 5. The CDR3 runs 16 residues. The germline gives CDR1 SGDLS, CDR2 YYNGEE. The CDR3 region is CASSVGRGPGTDTQYF. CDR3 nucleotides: TGTGCCAGCAGCGTAGGAAGGGGGCCTGGCACAGATACGCAGTATTTT. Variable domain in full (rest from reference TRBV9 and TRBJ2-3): DSGVTQTPKHLITATGQRVTLRCSPRSGDLSVYWYQQSLDQGLQFLIQYYNGEERAKGNILERFSAQQFPDLHSELNLSSLELGDSALYFCASSVGRGPGTDTQYFGPGTRLTVL.

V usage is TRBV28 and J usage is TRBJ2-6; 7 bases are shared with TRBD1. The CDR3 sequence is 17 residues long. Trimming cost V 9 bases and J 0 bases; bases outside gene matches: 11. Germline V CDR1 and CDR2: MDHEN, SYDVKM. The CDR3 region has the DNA TGTGCCAGTAGTGTCCGACAGGGCTCCTCTGGGGCCAACGTCCTGACTTTC. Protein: CASSVRQGSSGANVLTF.

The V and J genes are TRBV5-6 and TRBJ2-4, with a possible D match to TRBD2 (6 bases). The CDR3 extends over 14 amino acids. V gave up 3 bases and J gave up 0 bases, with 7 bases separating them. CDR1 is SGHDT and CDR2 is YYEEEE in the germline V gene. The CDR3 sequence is CASSSGLAKNIQYF. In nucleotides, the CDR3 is TGTGCCAGCAGCTCGGGACTAGCCAAAAACATTCAGTACTTC.

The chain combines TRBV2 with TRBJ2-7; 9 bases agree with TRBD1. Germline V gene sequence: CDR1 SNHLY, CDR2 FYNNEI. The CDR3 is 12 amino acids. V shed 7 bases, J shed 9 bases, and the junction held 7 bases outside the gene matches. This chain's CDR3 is CASTGQGRGQYF. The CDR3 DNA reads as TGTGCCAGCACAGGACAGGGGAGGGGGCAGTACTTC.

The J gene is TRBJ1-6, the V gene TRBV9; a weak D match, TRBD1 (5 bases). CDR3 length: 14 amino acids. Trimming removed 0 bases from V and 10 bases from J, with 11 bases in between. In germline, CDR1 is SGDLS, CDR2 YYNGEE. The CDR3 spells CASSVVAGGSPLHF. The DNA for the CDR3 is TGTGCCAGCAGCGTAGTCGCGGGGGGGTCACCCCTCCACTTT.